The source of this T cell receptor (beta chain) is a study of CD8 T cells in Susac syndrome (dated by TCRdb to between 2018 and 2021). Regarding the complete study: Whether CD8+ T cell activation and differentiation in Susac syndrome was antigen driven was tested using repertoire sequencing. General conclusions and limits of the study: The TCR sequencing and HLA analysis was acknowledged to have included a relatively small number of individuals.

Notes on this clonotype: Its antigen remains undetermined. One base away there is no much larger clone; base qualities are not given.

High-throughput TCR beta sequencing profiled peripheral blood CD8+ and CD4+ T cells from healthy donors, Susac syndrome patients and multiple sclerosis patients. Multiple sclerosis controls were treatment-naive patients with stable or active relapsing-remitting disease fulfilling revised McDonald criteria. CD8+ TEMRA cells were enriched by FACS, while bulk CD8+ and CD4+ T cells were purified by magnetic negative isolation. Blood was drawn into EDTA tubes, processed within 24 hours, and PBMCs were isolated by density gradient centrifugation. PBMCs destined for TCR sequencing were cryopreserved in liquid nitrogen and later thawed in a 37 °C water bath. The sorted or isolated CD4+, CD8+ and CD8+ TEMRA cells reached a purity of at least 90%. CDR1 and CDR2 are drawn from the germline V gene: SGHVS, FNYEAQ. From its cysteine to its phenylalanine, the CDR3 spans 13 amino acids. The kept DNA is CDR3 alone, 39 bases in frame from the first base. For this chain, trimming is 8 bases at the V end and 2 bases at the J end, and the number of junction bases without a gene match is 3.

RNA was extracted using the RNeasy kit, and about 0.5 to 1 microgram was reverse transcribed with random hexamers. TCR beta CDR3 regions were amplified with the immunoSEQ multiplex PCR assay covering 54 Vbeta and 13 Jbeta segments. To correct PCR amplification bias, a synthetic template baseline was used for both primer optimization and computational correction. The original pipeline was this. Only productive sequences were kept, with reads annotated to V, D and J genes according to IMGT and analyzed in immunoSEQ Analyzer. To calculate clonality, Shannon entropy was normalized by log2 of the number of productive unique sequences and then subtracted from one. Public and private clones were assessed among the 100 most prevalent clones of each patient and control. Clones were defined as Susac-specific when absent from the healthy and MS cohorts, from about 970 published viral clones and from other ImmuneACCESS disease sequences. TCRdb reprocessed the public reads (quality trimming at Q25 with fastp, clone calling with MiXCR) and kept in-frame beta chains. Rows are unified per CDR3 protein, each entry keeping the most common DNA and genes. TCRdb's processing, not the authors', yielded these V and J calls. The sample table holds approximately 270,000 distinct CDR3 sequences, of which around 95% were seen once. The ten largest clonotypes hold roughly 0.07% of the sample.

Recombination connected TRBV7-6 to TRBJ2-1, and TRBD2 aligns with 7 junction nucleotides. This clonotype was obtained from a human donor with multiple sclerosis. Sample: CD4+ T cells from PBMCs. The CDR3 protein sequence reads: CASSSGAYNEQFF. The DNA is TGTGCCAGCTCCAGCGGGGCCTACAATGAGCAGTTCTTC.